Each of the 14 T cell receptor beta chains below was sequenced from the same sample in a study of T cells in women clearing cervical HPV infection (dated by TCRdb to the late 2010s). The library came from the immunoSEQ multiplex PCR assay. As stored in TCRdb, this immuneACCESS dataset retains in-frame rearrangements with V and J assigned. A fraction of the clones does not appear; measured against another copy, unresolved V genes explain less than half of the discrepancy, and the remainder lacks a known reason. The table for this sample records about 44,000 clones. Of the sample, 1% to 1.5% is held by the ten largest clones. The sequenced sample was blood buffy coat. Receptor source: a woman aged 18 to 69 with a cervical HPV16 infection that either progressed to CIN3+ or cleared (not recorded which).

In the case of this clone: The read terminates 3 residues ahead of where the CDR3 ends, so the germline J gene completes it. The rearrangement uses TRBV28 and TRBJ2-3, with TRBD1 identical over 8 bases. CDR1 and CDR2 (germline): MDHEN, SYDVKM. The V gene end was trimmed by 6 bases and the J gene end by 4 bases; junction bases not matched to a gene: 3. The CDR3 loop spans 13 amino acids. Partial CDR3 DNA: TGTGCCAGCAGCACGACAGGGGCAGATACG. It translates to CASSTTGADT. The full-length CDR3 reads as CASSTTGADTQYF.

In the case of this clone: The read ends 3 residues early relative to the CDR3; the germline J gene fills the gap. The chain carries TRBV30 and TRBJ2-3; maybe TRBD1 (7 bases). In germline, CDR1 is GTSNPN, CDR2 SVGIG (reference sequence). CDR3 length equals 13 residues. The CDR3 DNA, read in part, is TGTGCCTGGAGTGTAACCAGGGGGGAGACG. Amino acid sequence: CAWSVTRGET. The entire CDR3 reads CAWSVTRGETQYF.

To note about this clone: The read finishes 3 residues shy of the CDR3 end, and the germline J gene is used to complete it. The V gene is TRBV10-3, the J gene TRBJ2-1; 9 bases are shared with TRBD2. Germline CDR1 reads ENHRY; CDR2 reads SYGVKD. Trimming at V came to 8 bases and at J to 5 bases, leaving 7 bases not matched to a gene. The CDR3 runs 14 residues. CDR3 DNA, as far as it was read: TGTGCCATCCGTTTCAGGACTAGCGACAATGAG. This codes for CAIRFRTSDNE. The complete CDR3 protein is CAIRFRTSDNEQFF.

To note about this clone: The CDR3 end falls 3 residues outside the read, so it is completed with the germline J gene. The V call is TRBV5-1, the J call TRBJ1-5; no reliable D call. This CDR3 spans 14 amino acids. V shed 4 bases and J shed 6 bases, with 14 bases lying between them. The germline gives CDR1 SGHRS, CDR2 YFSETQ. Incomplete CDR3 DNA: TGCGCCAGCAGCCTCGTACGACTGTCTCAGCCC. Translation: CASSLVRLSQP. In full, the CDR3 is CASSLVRLSQPQHF.

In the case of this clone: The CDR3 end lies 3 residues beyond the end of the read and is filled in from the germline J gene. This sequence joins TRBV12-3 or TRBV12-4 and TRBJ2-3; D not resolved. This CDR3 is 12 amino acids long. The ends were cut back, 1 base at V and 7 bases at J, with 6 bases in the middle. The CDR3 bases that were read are TGTGCCAGCAGTTTAGGAGCGAATACG. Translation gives CASSLGANT. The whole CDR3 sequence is CASSLGANTQYF.

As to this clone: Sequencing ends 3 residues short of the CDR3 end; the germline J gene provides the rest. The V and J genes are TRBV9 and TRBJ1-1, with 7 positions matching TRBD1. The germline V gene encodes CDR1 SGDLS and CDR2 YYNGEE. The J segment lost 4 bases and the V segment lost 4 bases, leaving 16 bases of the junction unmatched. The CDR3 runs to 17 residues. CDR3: CASSTYPHRGWFTEAFF. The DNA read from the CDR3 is TGTGCCAGCAGCACCTACCCCCACAGGGGCTGGTTCACTGAA.

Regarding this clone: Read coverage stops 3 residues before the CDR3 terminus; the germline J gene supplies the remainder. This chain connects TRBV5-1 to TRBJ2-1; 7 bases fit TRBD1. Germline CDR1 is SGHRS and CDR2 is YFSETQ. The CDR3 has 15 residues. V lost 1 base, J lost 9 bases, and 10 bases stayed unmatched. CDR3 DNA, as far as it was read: TGCGCCAGCAGCTTGCTCGGGACAGAAAACGGTGAG. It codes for CASSLLGTENGE. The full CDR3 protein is CASSLLGTENGEQFF.

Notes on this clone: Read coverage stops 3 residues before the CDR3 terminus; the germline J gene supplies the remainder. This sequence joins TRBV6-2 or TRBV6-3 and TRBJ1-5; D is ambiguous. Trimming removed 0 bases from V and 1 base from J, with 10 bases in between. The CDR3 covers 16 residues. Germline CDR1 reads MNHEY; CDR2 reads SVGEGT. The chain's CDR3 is CASSYSVSMSNQPQHF. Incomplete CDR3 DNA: TGTGCCAGCAGTTACTCAGTCAGTATGAGCAATCAGCCC.

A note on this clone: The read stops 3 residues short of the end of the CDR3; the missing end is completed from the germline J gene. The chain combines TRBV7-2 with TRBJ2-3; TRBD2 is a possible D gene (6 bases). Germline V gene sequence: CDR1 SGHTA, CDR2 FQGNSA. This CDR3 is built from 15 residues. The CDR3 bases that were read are TGTGCCAGCAGCTTTGGGGGGAGTGAACAAGAGACG. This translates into CASSFGGSEQET. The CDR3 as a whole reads CASSFGGSEQETQYF.

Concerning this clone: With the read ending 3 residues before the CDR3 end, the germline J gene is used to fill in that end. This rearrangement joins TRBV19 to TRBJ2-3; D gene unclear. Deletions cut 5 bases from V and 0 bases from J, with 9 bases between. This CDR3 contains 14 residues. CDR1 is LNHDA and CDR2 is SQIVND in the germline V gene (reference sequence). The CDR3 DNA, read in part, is TGTGCCAGTAGTCTCAGGCCGAGCACAGATACG. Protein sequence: CASSLRPSTDT. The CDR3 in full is CASSLRPSTDTQYF.

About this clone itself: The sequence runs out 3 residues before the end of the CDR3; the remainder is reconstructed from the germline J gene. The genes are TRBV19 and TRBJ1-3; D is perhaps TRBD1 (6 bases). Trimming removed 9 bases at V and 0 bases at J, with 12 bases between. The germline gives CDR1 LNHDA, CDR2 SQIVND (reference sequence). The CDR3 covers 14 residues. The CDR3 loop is CASYTGSSGNTIYF. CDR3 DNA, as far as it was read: TGTGCCAGCTACACAGGGAGCTCTGGAAACACC.

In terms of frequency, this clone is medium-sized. CDR3: CASSQKIYGYTF. The sequenced part of the CDR3 DNA is TGTGCCAGTTCGCAGAAAATATATGGC. This chain joins TRBV19 and TRBJ1-2; D is uncertain. The CDR3 end falls 3 residues outside the read, so it is completed with the germline J gene. CDR3 length equals 12 residues. Germline V lookup: CDR1 LNHDA, CDR2 SQIVND (reference sequence). V was pared by 8 bases and J by 5 bases, with 12 bases between.

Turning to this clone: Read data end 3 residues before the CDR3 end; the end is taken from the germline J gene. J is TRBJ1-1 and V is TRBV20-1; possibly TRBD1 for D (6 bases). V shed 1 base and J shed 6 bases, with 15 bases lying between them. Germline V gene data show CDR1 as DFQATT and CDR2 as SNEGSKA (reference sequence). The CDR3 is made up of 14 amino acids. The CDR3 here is CSARAPGQGPEAFF. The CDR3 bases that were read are TGCAGTGCTAGAGCCCCGGGACAAGGGCCTGAA.

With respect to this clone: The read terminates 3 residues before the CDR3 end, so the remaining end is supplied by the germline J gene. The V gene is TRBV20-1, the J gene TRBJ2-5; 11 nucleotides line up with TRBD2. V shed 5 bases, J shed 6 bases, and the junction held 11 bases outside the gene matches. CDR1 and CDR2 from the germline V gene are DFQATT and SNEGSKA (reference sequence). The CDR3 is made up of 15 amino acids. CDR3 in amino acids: CSAWVKTSGTKTQYF. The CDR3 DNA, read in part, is TGCAGTGCTTGGGTTAAGACTAGCGGGACGAAGACC.